Following are 14 T cell receptor beta chains from one sample sequenced in a study of OX40 agonist ivuxolimab in advanced cancers. Clones were read by immunoSEQ multiplex PCR, and TCRdb kept only the in-frame ones, dropping some. The sample lists around 68,000 clones; 70% to 90% were seen once. Sequenced material: CD4+ or CD8+ T cells sorted from blood, taken in a trial of the OX40 agonist ivuxolimab. Every receptor here comes from an adult with an advanced solid tumor such as melanoma, head and neck, liver or kidney cancer.

This chain uses TRBV11-3 with TRBJ2-1; possibly TRBD1 for D (5 bases). The germline CDR1 and CDR2 sequences are SGHNT and YENEEA. Trimming pared 0 bases from V and 2 bases from J, leaving 8 bases between. The CDR3 is 15 residues long. The chain's CDR3 is CASSLEQGTYNEQFF. The DNA for the CDR3 is TGTGCCAGCAGCTTAGAGCAGGGCACCTACAATGAGCAGTTCTTC.

The chain has TRBV7-3 and TRBJ1-6, with D unresolved. The CDR3 extends over 13 amino acids. V was clipped by 3 bases and J by 13 bases, with 13 bases between them. Germline V gives CDR1 SGHTA, CDR2 FQGTGA. CDR3 in DNA: TGTGCCAGCAGCTTCTCGGGGATGTATCCCCTCCACTTT. Translation gives CASSFSGMYPLHF.

In its sample, this clone was seen once. J is TRBJ2-7 and V is TRBV5-4, with 10 bases lining up with TRBD1. This CDR3 region has 14 residues. Germline CDR1 reads SGHNT; CDR2 reads YYREEE (reference sequence). V dropped 4 bases and J dropped 6; count of bases not matched to a gene: 7. CDR3 amino acids: CASSVGQGRGEQYF. In nucleotides, the CDR3 is TGTGCCAGCAGCGTGGGACAGGGGAGGGGCGAGCAGTACTTC.

This rearrangement joins TRBV5-6 to TRBJ2-7, with D possibly matching TRBD1 (6 bases). The germline gives CDR1 SGHDT, CDR2 YYEEEE. This CDR3 spans 13 amino acids. V lost 1 base and J 6 bases, leaving 11 bases between the germline ends. The DNA of the CDR3 is TGTGCCAGCAGCTTGACAGGGTACGGCGAGCAGTACTTC. Encoded protein: CASSLTGYGEQYF.

The V gene is TRBV19, the J gene TRBJ2-7; perhaps TRBD1 as D (5 bases). Germline loops: CDR1 LNHDA, CDR2 SQIVND (reference sequence). This CDR3 contains 13 residues. V lost 2 bases, J lost 3 bases, and 8 bases lay in between. This chain's CDR3 is CASSITRDYEQYF. The CDR3 DNA reads as TGTGCCAGTAGTATAACCAGGGACTACGAGCAGTACTTC.

In DNA, the CDR3 is TGTGCCAGCAGTCAGGGACAGTTTAGCAATCAGCCCCAGCATTTT. Translated: CASSQGQFSNQPQHF. The chain recombines TRBV6-5 with TRBJ1-5; 7 nucleotides agree with TRBD1. The germline V gene has CDR1 MNHEY and CDR2 SVGAGI. The CDR3 has 15 residues. The junction had 4 bases not matched to a gene; V was cut back by 5 bases and J by 0 bases.

The rearrangement joins TRBV2 to TRBJ1-6, with 8 nucleotides matching TRBD1. The V and J ends lost 5 bases and 7 bases, in that order; junction bases with no gene match: 4. The CDR3 spans 14 residues. Germline assignment: CDR1 SNHLY and CDR2 FYNNEI. CDR3 sequence (DNA): TGTGCCAGCAGTCCAAGGACAGGGAATTCACCCCTCCACTTT. Amino acids: CASSPRTGNSPLHF.

The rearrangement joins TRBV6-5 to TRBJ1-2; the D is unclear. CDR3 length: 15 residues. Trimming took 3 bases from V and 5 from J, leaving 16 bases between them. Germline V gives CDR1 MNHEY, CDR2 SVGAGI. In DNA form, the CDR3 reads TGTGCCAGCAGTTATCGCGGCACTAAGACTTATGGCTACACCTTC. Its protein product is CASSYRGTKTYGYTF.

As for this clone: A junction end diverges from the germline sequence, so it may reflect a read error. Additional DNA sequences in this sample encode the identical CDR3. The chain recombines TRBV10-2 with TRBJ1-5, with a weak D call TRBD1 (5 bases). Germline lookup yields CDR1 WSHSY and CDR2 SAAADI. There are 15 residues in the CDR3. CDR3 amino acids: CASSESGGLGQPQHF. The CDR3 coding sequence is TGCGCCAGCAGTGAGTCGGGGGGGTTAGGTCAGCCCCAACATTTT.

This chain links TRBV4-1 with TRBJ2-3; D not certain. CDR3 size: 13 residues. Germline loops: CDR1 MGHRA, CDR2 YSYEKL. Trimming cost V 4 bases and J 4 bases, with 9 bases left between them. The CDR3 DNA follows: TGCGCCAGCAGCCTCTCGGCCCCAGATACGCAGTATTTT. Its protein product is CASSLSAPDTQYF.

This chain uses TRBV6-9 with TRBJ2-2, with a weak D call TRBD2 (7 bases). The CDR3 covers 14 residues. V lost 7 bases and J 3 bases, leaving 12 bases between the germline ends. In germline, CDR1 is MNHGY, CDR2 SVAAGI. CDR3 residues: CASKRGAYTGELFF. The CDR3 DNA reads as TGTGCCAGCAAACGGGGGGCCTACACCGGGGAGCTGTTTTTT.

The V and J genes are TRBV20-1 and TRBJ1-2; D is undetermined. The germline V gene encodes CDR1 DFQATT and CDR2 SNEGSKA (reference sequence). V was cut by 6 bases and J by 0 bases, with 2 bases left in between. The length of the CDR3 is 10 residues. The CDR3 region is CSAPNYGYTF. Written as DNA, the CDR3 is TGCAGTGCACCTAACTATGGCTACACCTTC.

V gene TRBV19 combines with J gene TRBJ2-7, with unresolved D. CDR1 is LNHDA, CDR2 SQIVND, per germline (reference sequence). V lost 3 bases to trimming and J lost 0 bases, with 9 bases between them. This CDR3 contains 14 residues. The CDR3 DNA is TGTGCCAGTAGTATGACGGTAAGCTCCTACGAGCAGTACTTC. It specifies CASSMTVSSYEQYF. Together with reference TRBV19 and TRBJ2-7, the CDR3 gives the full variable domain: DGGITQSPKYLFRKEGQNVTLSCEQNLNHDAMYWYRQDPGQGLRLIYYSQIVNDFQKGDIAEGYSVSREKKESFPLTVTSAQKNPTAFYLCASSMTVSSYEQYFGPGTRLTVT.

This chain connects TRBV5-1 to TRBJ1-4; D gene uncertain. V dropped 0 bases and J dropped 7 bases, with 10 bases sitting between them. This CDR3 is 14 amino acids long. Germline CDR1 reads SGHRS; CDR2 reads YFSETQ. The CDR3 here is CASSLGRAVEKLFF. CDR3 in DNA: TGCGCCAGCAGCTTGGGGAGGGCGGTTGAAAAACTGTTTTTT.